This T cell receptor beta chain was sequenced during a study of CD8 T cells in ankylosing spondylitis. Findings and caveats of the study: Disease-linked clones were CD8+ and relatively rare in peripheral blood. There was a TCR beta motif, made of 7 or 8 highly homologous variants, that appeared characteristic of ankylosing spondylitis blood.

V lost 0 bases and J 8 bases, leaving 16 bases between the germline ends. Germline-derived CDR1 and CDR2 are DFQATT and SNEGSKA (reference sequence). The CDR3 extends over 15 amino acids. Libraries for TCR beta were made by quantitative 5'-RACE with molecular barcodes. TCRdb re-derived calls from the 5' RACE reads in MiXCR, one entry per CDR3 protein. In the table there are 350,000 to 450,000 distinct CDR3 sequences, around 20% of which are singletons. Only a few counts were recorded for this clonotype. Its antigen is unknown. The receptor's source is a male donor with ankylosing spondylitis or in good health (not recorded which). This chain joins TRBV20-1 and TRBJ1-4; tentative D call: TRBD1 (5 bases). Sequencing was performed on blood, either unsorted or a sorted T cell fraction (not recorded which). The CDR3 bases are TGCAGTGCTAGAGACCGGTTGGGGGAAGAAGAAAAACTGTTTTTT. It codes for CSARDRLGEEEKLFF.